The 10 T cell receptor beta chains below all came from one sample that was sequenced in a study of T cell responses to AZD1222 COVID-19 vaccine. Assay: immunoSEQ multiplex PCR; the TCRdb copy retains only in-frame clones and omits some. The sample shows 92,000 or so clones, approximately 90% of them seen only once. Sequences were derived from peripheral blood, sampled 28 days after the second AZD1222 dose. Source of these receptors: an adult who received the AZD1222 COVID-19 vaccine.

The V and J genes are TRBV7-9 and TRBJ1-1, with a possible D match to TRBD1 (5 bases). With 4 bases removed from V and 4 bases from J, the gap between germline ends came to 10 bases. CDR3 length equals 13 residues. Germline V lookup: CDR1 SEHNR, CDR2 FQNEAQ (reference sequence). The CDR3 sequence: CASSWQGSTEAFF. The CDR3 coding sequence is TGTGCCAGCAGCTGGCAGGGCTCCACTGAAGCTTTCTTT. Full variable domain (outside the CDR3, taken from reference TRBV7-9 and TRBJ1-1): DTGVSQNPRHKITKRGQNVTFRCDPISEHNRLYWYRQTLGQGPEFLTYFQNEAQLEKSRLLSDRFSAERPKGSFSTLEIQRTEQGDSAMYLCASSWQGSTEAFFGQGTRLTVV.

The V and J genes are TRBV28 and TRBJ1-2; possibly TRBD1 for D (5 bases). Germline V gives CDR1 MDHEN, CDR2 SYDVKM. The germline V and J ends were trimmed by 8 bases and 5 bases, with 9 bases remaining between them. The CDR3 loop spans 11 amino acids. The CDR3 sequence: CASGPGYGYTF. The DNA of the CDR3 is TGTGCCAGCGGCCCAGGGTATGGCTACACCTTC.

This sequence joins TRBV5-1 and TRBJ2-7, with D tentatively TRBD1 or TRBD2 (5 bases each). CDR1 is SGHRS, CDR2 YFSETQ, per germline. The CDR3 is 16 residues long. The V gene lost 1 base and the J gene lost 2 bases, with 16 bases spanning the gap. The CDR3 DNA reads as TGCGCCAGCAGCTTGCTCTCCGGGACGGACCCCTACGAGCAGTACTTC. It is translated as CASSLLSGTDPYEQYF.

The J gene is TRBJ1-2, the V gene TRBV18, with D unclear. Trimming took off 1 base at V and 1 base at J, with 22 bases between the two ends. The germline gives CDR1 KGHSH, CDR2 LQKENI. The CDR3 is 19 residues long. The CDR3 DNA reads TGTGCCAGCTCACCACTGGCCAGGCTATCCTCCGGCGATAACTATGGCTACACCTTC. It translates to CASSPLARLSSGDNYGYTF.

The chain employs TRBV7-9 and TRBJ1-1; possibly TRBD1 for D (6 bases). Deletions cut 1 base from V and 6 bases from J, with 6 bases between. CDR1 SEHNR and CDR2 FQNEAQ come from the germline V gene (reference sequence). This CDR3 comprises 12 residues. This CDR3 reads CASSLDRAEAFF. In DNA, the CDR3 is TGTGCCAGCAGCTTAGACAGGGCTGAAGCTTTCTTT.

This rearrangement joins TRBV28 to TRBJ2-7, with D possibly being TRBD1 (5 bases). Germline assignment: CDR1 MDHEN and CDR2 SYDVKM. CDR3 size: 14 residues. Between the trimmed V and J ends, which lost 2 bases and 6 bases, there was a span of 14 bases. The CDR3 DNA is TGTGCCAGCAGTTTACAGGGAAAGGGTGTCGAGCAGTACTTC. As protein: CASSLQGKGVEQYF.

The rearrangement links TRBV5-1 to TRBJ1-4; D may be TRBD1 (6 bases). CDR1 and CDR2 from the germline V gene are SGHRS and YFSETQ. V lost 3 bases to trimming and J lost 4 bases, with 10 bases between them. This CDR3 is 14 amino acids long. The CDR3 region has the DNA TGCGCCAGCAGCTACGGACAGTATAATGAAAAACTGTTTTTT. This sequence encodes CASSYGQYNEKLFF. Combining the CDR3 with reference TRBV5-1 and TRBJ1-4 gives the whole variable domain KAGVTQTPRYLIKTRGQQVTLSCSPISGHRSVSWYQQTPGQGLQFLFEYFSETQRNKGNFPGRFSGRQFSNSRSEMNVSTLELGDSALYLCASSYGQYNEKLFFGSGTQLSVL.

This clone was seen only once. The rearrangement uses TRBV7-9 and TRBJ2-7; D gene uncertain. Germline-derived CDR1 and CDR2 are SEHNR and FQNEAQ (reference sequence). V lost 4 bases, J lost 0 bases, and 13 bases lay in between. The CDR3 is made up of 15 amino acids. The CDR3 DNA is TGTGCCAGCAGCTCATCCGGGTCCCTCTCCTACGAGCAGTACTTC. Its protein is CASSSSGSLSYEQYF.

The genes are TRBV25-1 and TRBJ1-5; D gene unclear. This CDR3 is built from 12 residues. From germline, CDR1 is MGHDK and CDR2 SYGVNS. The ends were cut back, 5 bases at V and 6 bases at J, with 8 bases in the middle. The chain's CDR3 is CASSFRGQPQHF. CDR3 in DNA: TGTGCCAGCAGTTTCAGAGGTCAGCCCCAGCATTTT.

The chain uses TRBV3-1 (or the pseudogene TRBV3-2) and TRBJ2-7; 9 nucleotides line up with TRBD1. V trimming: 0 bases; J trimming: 0 bases; junction bases outside the gene matches: 9. The CDR3 spans 18 residues. The germline gives CDR1 LGHDT, CDR2 YNNKEL (reference sequence). CDR3 nucleotides: TGTGCCAGCAGCCAAGATCGCTGGGACAGGGTGAGCTCCTACGAGCAGTACTTC. Translated: CASSQDRWDRVSSYEQYF.